The rows below give T cell receptor beta chains drawn from one sample of a study of T-cell memory formation after mild COVID-19. TCRdb used MiXCR to reprocess the 5' RACE reads, holding one entry per CDR3 protein. Of more than 300,000 distinct CDR3 sequences listed, 14% are singletons. Sequencing was performed on PBMCs or a T cell subset sorted from them (not recorded which). The source of these receptors is a young man who had mild COVID-19 (a few samples of this study predate the infection). Cell type and time point are not known. CDR3s leave out the opening cysteine and the closing phenylalanine or tryptophan. Fields, in order: V gene, J gene, CDR3 protein.

TRBV10-3,TRBJ2-1,AIKSGENNEQF
TRBV5-4,TRBJ2-3,ASSSRVAGPGTQY
TRBV5-1,TRBJ1-5,ASRGGSEGPQH
TRBV4-1,TRBJ2-7,ASSPLSSGGPGGEQY
TRBV7-9,TRBJ1-1,ASSQPPGTGIEAF
TRBV6-5,TRBJ2-1,ASSYRSGNEQF
TRBV5-1,TRBJ1-2,ASSPDSLGYT
TRBV12-3/TRBV12-4,TRBJ2-3,ASSPQGYTQY
TRBV7-8,TRBJ2-1,ASSLGAGGNNEQF
TRBV7-2,TRBJ1-1,ASSRGGGNTEAF
TRBV11-2,TRBJ2-7,ASSLPGGFGNEQY
TRBV5-6,TRBJ2-5,ASSSSGGGKTQY
TRBV2,TRBJ2-3,ASSDERGPGDTQY
TRBV6-2/TRBV6-3,TRBJ2-2,ASSSGTKNTGELF
TRBV4-1,TRBJ2-7,ASSQDQGTYEQY
TRBV7-6,TRBJ2-1,ASSPTVGLYNEQF
TRBV9,TRBJ2-2,ASRLKARKNTGELF
TRBV7-9,TRBJ2-6,ASSPRDGSKPNVLT
TRBV5-1,TRBJ1-4,SSSPRTGEGKLF
TRBV25-1,TRBJ2-1,ASSAAPGDRNEQF
TRBV6-1,TRBJ1-4,ASRTPSEGEKLF
TRBV29-1,TRBJ2-1,SVESGTAGYEQF
TRBV21-1,TRBJ2-6,ASTRSGSGANVLT
TRBV5-1,TRBJ1-1,ASSRGQMNTEAF
TRBV6-1,TRBJ1-1,ASGLRSDTEAF
TRBV12-3/TRBV12-4,TRBJ2-2,ASSLRRGTFNTGELF
TRBV5-5,TRBJ1-3,ASSFGGPPGDTIY
TRBV5-1,TRBJ2-3,ASSFSLAGGTDTQY
TRBV6-5,TRBJ2-5,ASSYSIAEETQY
TRBV7-9,TRBJ2-2,ASSYQGLADNTGELF
TRBV5-4,TRBJ2-3,ASSRDPTDTQY
TRBV18,TRBJ1-1,ASSQSRANTEAF
TRBV6-5,TRBJ2-5,ASSMSTPGLGETQY
TRBV7-2,TRBJ1-2,ASRPGRVYGYT
TRBV5-5,TRBJ2-4,ASSGGLFPGAKNIQY
TRBV27,TRBJ1-2,ASRGNPDTGGGYT
TRBV3-1,TRBJ2-3,ASSQAGTSTDTQY
TRBV19,TRBJ2-5,ASSMGGQIETQY
TRBV7-2,TRBJ1-1,ASSLDLGGLFYTEAF
TRBV6-5,TRBJ2-1,ASTPPGRNEQF
TRBV11-2,TRBJ2-3,ASSLGRDASTDTQY
TRBV6-5,TRBJ1-1,ASSYSVPGSAEAF